This T cell receptor beta chain was sequenced during a study of T cell responses to AZD1222 COVID-19 vaccine. The overall study: Pooling was applied to second doses at about 4 or about 12 weeks.

The table came from immunoSEQ multiplex PCR; TCRdb's copy has only in-frame clones and leaves some out. The data contain some 110,000 clones, roughly 88% of them seen just once; the ten biggest clones take up around 9%. Whole-study results and caveats: Along spike, vaccine-associated CD4 TCRs were found throughout, with dominance at 160-218 and 743-854. The donor group comprised mostly white British people and more females; the analysis possibly underestimated clonal diversity. Of the AZD1222 recipients, only 5 to 7 were seropositive at baseline.

With 0 bases removed from V and 7 bases from J, the gap between germline ends came to 14 bases. CDR1 is SGHKS, CDR2 YYEKEE, per germline (reference sequence). This CDR3 is 15 amino acids long. Note on this clone: The antigen is unknown.

This specimen consisted of peripheral blood, obtained on day 0 of AZD1222 vaccination. The receptor's source is an adult in good health. This chain joins TRBV5-5 and TRBJ1-5; a possible D gene is TRBD1 (5 bases). The CDR3 spells CASSLVLGVGQPQHF. The CDR3, as DNA: TGTGCCAGCAGCTTGGTGTTGGGGGTCGGCCAGCCCCAGCATTTT.